This TCR beta chain was obtained from a study of T cell repertoires in cytomegalovirus infection. Across the study: CMV epitopes in the study were HLA-C-restricted (recently identified) and HLA-B-restricted (well studied). Public TCR beta signatures marked donors with CMV infection and the matching HLA. Study-wide points: The ex vivo response was dominated by HLA-C-restricted CMV-specific TCR beta clonotypes.

Germline V gene lookup returns CDR1 SGHVS and CDR2 FNYEAQ. Deletions cut 5 bases from V and 0 bases from J, with 9 bases between. The CDR3 is 14 residues long. To note about this clonotype: What it binds is unknown.

TCRdb called the reads again in MiXCR, with one record for every CDR3 protein. The table has roughly 19,000 distinct CDR3 sequences, around 43% seen once. V gene TRBV7-6 combines with J gene TRBJ2-3, with TRBD1 as a possible D gene (6 bases). The TCR was taken from a human donor in good health (CMV status not recorded). Some clones in this sample may be carry-over from other donors' samples. The sample consisted of CD8+ T cells from cultured PBMCs, taken from culture after CMV antigen stimulation. CDR3 amino acids: CASSPDSSTDTQYF. The CDR3 region has the DNA TGTGCCAGCAGCCCGGACAGTAGCACAGATACGCAGTATTTT.